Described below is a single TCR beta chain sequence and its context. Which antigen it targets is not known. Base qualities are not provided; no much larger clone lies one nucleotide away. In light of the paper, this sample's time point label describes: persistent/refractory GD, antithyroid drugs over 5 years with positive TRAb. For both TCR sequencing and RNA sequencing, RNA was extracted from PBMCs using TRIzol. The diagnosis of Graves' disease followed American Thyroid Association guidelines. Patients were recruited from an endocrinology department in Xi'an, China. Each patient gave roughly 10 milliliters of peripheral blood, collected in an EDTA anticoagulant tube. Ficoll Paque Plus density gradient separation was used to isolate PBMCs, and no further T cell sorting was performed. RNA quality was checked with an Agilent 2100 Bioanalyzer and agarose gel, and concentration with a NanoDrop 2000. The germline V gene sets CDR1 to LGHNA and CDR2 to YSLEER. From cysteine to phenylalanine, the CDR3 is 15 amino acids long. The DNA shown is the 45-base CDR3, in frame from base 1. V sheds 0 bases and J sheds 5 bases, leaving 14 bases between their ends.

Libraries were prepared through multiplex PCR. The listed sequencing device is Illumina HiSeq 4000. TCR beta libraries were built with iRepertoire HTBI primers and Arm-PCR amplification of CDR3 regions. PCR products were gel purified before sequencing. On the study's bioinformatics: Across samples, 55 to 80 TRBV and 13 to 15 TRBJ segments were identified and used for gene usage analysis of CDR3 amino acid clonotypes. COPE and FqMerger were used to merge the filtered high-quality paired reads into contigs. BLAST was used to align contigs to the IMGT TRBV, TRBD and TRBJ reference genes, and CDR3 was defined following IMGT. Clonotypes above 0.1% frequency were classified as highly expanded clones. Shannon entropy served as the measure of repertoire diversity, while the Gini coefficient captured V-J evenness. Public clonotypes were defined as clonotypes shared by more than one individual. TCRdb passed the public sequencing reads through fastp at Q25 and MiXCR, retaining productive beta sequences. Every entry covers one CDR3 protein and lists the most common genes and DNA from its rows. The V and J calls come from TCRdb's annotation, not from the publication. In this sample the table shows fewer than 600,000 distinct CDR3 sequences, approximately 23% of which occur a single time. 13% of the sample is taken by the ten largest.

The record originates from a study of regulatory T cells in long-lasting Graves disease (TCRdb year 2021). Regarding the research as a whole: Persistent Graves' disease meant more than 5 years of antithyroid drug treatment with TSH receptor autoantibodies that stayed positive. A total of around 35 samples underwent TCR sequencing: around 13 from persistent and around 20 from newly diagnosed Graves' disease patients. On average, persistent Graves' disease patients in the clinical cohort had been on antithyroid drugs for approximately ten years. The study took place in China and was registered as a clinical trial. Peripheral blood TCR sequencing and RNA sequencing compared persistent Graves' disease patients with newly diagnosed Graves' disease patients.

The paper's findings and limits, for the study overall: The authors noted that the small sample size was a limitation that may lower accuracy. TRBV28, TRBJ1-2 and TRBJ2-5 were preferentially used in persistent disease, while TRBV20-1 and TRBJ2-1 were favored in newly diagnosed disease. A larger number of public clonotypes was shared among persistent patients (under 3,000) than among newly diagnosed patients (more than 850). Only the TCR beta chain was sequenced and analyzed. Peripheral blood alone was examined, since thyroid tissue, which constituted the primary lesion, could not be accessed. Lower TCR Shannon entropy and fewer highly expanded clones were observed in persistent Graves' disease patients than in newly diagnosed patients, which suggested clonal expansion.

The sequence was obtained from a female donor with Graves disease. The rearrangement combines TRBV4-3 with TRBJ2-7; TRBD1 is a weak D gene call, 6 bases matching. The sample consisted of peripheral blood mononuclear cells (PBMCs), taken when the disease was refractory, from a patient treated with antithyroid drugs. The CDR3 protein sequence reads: CASSQDSRTVNEQYF. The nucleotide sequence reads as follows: TGCGCCAGCAGCCAAGATTCCCGGACAGTTAACGAGCAGTACTTC.